This passage covers 13 T cell receptor beta chains from one sample sequenced in a study of CD8+CD57+ T cells in acquired aplastic anemia. Profiling that covered TCR beta VDJ and CDR3 relied on genomic DNA as its template. In TCRdb, the reads were re-called with MiXCR into one record per CDR3 protein. The sample yields about 470,000 distinct CDR3 sequences, around 30% seen once. CD8+CD57+ cell expansion had been shown by flow cytometry in patients chosen for sequencing. The source material was sorted CD4+, CD8+, or CD8+CD57+ T cells (not recorded which) from PBMCs. These receptor sequences come from a human donor with aplastic anemia.

The V call is TRBV29-1, the J call TRBJ1-3, with D unresolved. This CDR3 has 11 residues. V gave up 5 bases and J gave up 4 bases, with 6 bases separating them. Germline V gives CDR1 SQVTM, CDR2 ANQGSEA. CDR3: CSVHQGNTIYF. The CDR3 bases are TGCAGCGTTCATCAGGGAAACACCATATATTTT.

The V call is TRBV25-1, the J call TRBJ2-7; no clear D gene. Germline V gene sequence: CDR1 MGHDK, CDR2 SYGVNS. CDR3 length equals 13 residues. Trimming pared 8 bases from V and 5 bases from J, leaving 16 bases between. CDR3 loop: CASSFLQAHEQYF. In DNA form, the CDR3 reads TGTGCCAGCTCATTCCTCCAGGCCCACGAGCAGTACTTC.

The rearrangement links TRBV3-1 to TRBJ1-1; a weak D match, TRBD1 (6 bases). V lost 3 bases, J lost 1 base, and 9 bases lay in between. Germline-derived CDR1 and CDR2 are LGHDT and YNNKEL (reference sequence). The CDR3 spans 14 residues. The CDR3 spells CASSQGARNTEAFF. CDR3 in DNA: TGTGCCAGCAGCCAGGGGGCGCGGAACACTGAAGCTTTCTTT. Complete variable domain (other parts from reference TRBV3-1 and TRBJ1-1): DTAVSQTPKYLVTQMGNDKSIKCEQNLGHDTMYWYKQDSKKFLKIMFSYNNKELIINETVPNRFSPKSPDKAHLNLHINSLELGDSAVYFCASSQGARNTEAFFGQGTRLTVV.

This clonotype was detected only a few times. The CDR3 carries no conserved terminal phenylalanine or tryptophan, so it likely arises from a read error. The limits of the CDR3 on the DNA are not certain, so only TCRdb's listed CDR3 is given. The chain has TRBV2 and TRBJ2-1; no DNA check was done on the table's D call, TRBD2. The germline V gene has CDR1 SNHLY and CDR2 FYNNEI. The CDR3 is 9 residues long, counting both termini. The CDR3 here is CASSDRLVP.

This rearrangement joins TRBV30 to TRBJ2-7, with 8 bases matching TRBD2. This CDR3 region has 13 residues. Germline V gives CDR1 GTSNPN, CDR2 SVGIG (reference sequence). Trimming at V came to 2 bases and at J to 3 bases, leaving 3 bases not matched to a gene. Here the CDR3 reads CAWSPGLDYEQYF. For the CDR3, the DNA is TGTGCCTGGAGTCCGGGACTAGACTACGAGCAGTACTTC.

This clonotype was recorded at least ten times. This rearrangement joins TRBV19 to TRBJ1-5, with 7 bases aligning to TRBD1. There are 15 residues in the CDR3. V lost 3 bases and J lost 2; bases outside the gene matches: 4. Germline V gives CDR1 LNHDA, CDR2 SQIVND (reference sequence). CDR3 sequence: CASSIDRAGNQPQHF. The CDR3 DNA reads TGTGCCAGTAGTATCGACAGGGCAGGCAATCAGCCCCAGCATTTT. Drawing the rest from reference TRBV19 and TRBJ1-5, the complete variable domain is DGGITQSPKYLFRKEGQNVTLSCEQNLNHDAMYWYRQDPGQGLRLIYYSQIVNDFQKGDIAEGYSVSREKKESFPLTVTSAQKNPTAFYLCASSIDRAGNQPQHFGDGTRLSIL.

Comments on this clonotype: At one end the junction does not follow the germline gene, possibly because of a read error. J is TRBJ1-4 and V is TRBV2; the match to TRBD1 covers 7 bases. The CDR3 is 15 amino acids. Looked up from germline, CDR1 is SNHLY and CDR2 is FYNNEI. The CDR3 DNA reads as TGTGCCAGCAGTGGTCAGGGGGACAGTAATGAAAAACCGTTTTTT. Amino acid sequence: CASSGQGDSNEKPFF.

This clonotype was observed at least ten times. The chain recombines TRBV19 with TRBJ2-7; 8 nucleotides match TRBD2. Losses at the gene ends were 5 bases for V and 2 bases for J; bases not matched to a gene: 5. The CDR3 is made up of 14 amino acids. From germline, CDR1 is LNHDA and CDR2 SQIVND (reference sequence). The CDR3 region is CASSQREGPYEQYF. Written as DNA, the CDR3 is TGTGCCAGTAGTCAACGGGAGGGCCCCTACGAGCAGTACTTC.

The chain carries TRBV4-3 and TRBJ1-1; 8 bases are a match to TRBD1. Germline CDR1 is LGHNA and CDR2 is YSLEER. This CDR3 is 16 amino acids long. V lost 3 bases to trimming and J lost 2 bases; unmatched junction nucleotides: 8. Written as DNA, the CDR3 is TGCGCCAGCAGCCAGAGGACAGGGTCGGGCAACACTGAAGCTTTCTTT. This codes for CASSQRTGSGNTEAFF.

In this sample, this clonotype turned up many times. The chain has TRBV7-2 and TRBJ1-3; D might be TRBD1 (6 bases). Germline lookup yields CDR1 SGHTA and CDR2 FQGNSA. Trimming cost V 6 bases and J 4 bases, with 13 bases left between them. CDR3 length equals 14 residues. Here the CDR3 reads CASRDRMGGNTIYF. DNA for the CDR3: TGTGCCAGCAGAGACAGGATGGGAGGAAACACCATATATTTT.

This clonotype was observed at least ten times. This chain uses TRBV15 with TRBJ2-7; no clear D. The CDR3 is 12 residues long. V was shortened by 1 base and J by 4 bases, with 5 bases between the two germline ends. Looked up from germline, CDR1 is LNHNV and CDR2 is YYDKDF (reference sequence). DNA of the CDR3: TGTGCCACCAGCAGAGCGGATTACGAGCAGTACTTC. Amino acids: CATSRADYEQYF.

Regarding this clonotype: A much larger clone is a single base away; this may be a read error. The rearrangement links TRBV9 to TRBJ1-1; 7 bases fit TRBD1. The CDR3 runs 16 residues. With V trimmed by 2 bases and J by 6 bases, 13 bases remained unmatched. The germline gives CDR1 SGDLS, CDR2 YYNGEE. CDR3 sequence: CASSVDARGKGPEAFF. The DNA of the CDR3 is TGTGCCAGCAGCGTCGACGCCAGGGGGAAGGGGCCTGAAGCTTTCTTT. Looking up the rest from reference TRBV9 and TRBJ1-1 gives the full variable domain: DSGVTQTPKHLITATGQRVTLRCSPRSGDLSVYWYQQSLDQGLQFLIQYYNGEERAKGNILERFSAQQFPDLHSELNLSSLELGDSALYFCASSVDARGKGPEAFFGQGTRLTVV.

The gene calls are TRBV30 and TRBJ1-5; 7 bases fit TRBD1. This CDR3 is 17 amino acids long. J gave up 4 bases and V 0 bases, and 12 bases lay outside the gene matches. Germline V gives CDR1 GTSNPN, CDR2 SVGIG (reference sequence). CDR3 sequence (DNA): TGTGCCTGGAGTGTACACCGGGTAGGGACAGAAAATCAGCCCCAGCATTTT. Translating it yields CAWSVHRVGTENQPQHF.